This T cell receptor (beta chain) is from a study of beta chain features in type 1 diabetes. Study summary: Healthy donors and patients showed comparable age, gender and cell yields.

CD45RO/CCR7/CD25/CD127/CD95/CD27 separated CD4+ naive, central memory, regulatory and stem cell-like memory cells by sorting. V dropped 3 bases and J dropped 9; count of bases not matched to a gene: 13. From germline, CDR1 is SGHAT and CDR2 FQNNGV. The CDR3 has 15 amino acids. This clone was counted between two and nine times. The sequenced template was cDNA made from the entire isolated RNA. The average read count of naive, central memory and regulatory T cell samples was several million. TCRdb keeps only in-frame clones here, not all; method: immunoSEQ multiplex PCR. The profile covers roughly 330,000 clones, with 11% appearing a single time and approximately 0.016% taken by the ten largest.

V and J are TRBV11-2 and TRBJ2-7, with 8 positions matching TRBD1. The sequenced sample was naive CD4+ T cells from blood. The TCR sequence derives from a woman aged 30 to 39 in good health. CDR3 residues: CASSLAGQAVDGQYF. CDR3 nucleotides: TGTGCCAGCAGCTTGGCGGGACAGGCCGTTGATGGGCAGTACTTC.